This entry lists 10 T cell receptor beta chains sequenced from one sample in a study of CD8 T cells in Susac syndrome. RNA, at about 0.45 to 1 ug, was reverse transcribed with random hexamers. One entry per CDR3 protein, called by TCRdb with MiXCR from the immunoSEQ multiplex PCR reads. Among approximately 70,000 distinct CDR3 sequences listed, over 90% were seen once. The sample consisted of CD8+ T cells from PBMCs. These receptors were taken from a human donor in good health.

The chain carries TRBV13 and TRBJ1-3, with D tentatively TRBD1 (5 bases). The CDR3 runs to 16 residues. Germline CDR1 is PRHDT and CDR2 is FYEKMQ (reference sequence). The V end was cut by 2 bases, the J end by 0 bases, with 11 bases between. The CDR3 is CASSLRGVDSGNTIYF. In DNA form, the CDR3 reads TGTGCCAGCAGCTTAAGAGGGGTTGACTCTGGAAACACCATATATTTT.

This chain links TRBV7-2 with TRBJ2-7; TRBD2 matches 7 bases. This CDR3 spans 11 amino acids. Germline V lookup: CDR1 SGHTA, CDR2 FQGNSA. The V and J ends lost 5 bases and 7 bases, in that order; junction bases with no gene match: 2. The CDR3 sequence is CASSPGGEQYV. The CDR3 nucleotides read TGTGCCAGCAGCCCCGGGGGGGAGCAGTACGTC.

The genes are TRBV19 and TRBJ1-1, with D unresolved. The CDR3 runs 13 residues. V lost 4 bases and J 1 base, leaving 7 bases between the germline ends. The germline gives CDR1 LNHDA, CDR2 SQIVND (reference sequence). DNA for the CDR3: TGTGCCAGTAGTAGGGCAGCGAACACTGAAGCTTTCTTT. Translation gives CASSRAANTEAFF.

The genes are TRBV30 and TRBJ1-1; maybe TRBD1 (5 bases). Per germline, CDR1 GTSNPN and CDR2 SVGIG (reference sequence). Trimming removed 2 bases from V and 0 bases from J, with 13 bases in between. CDR3 length equals 15 residues. CDR3 nucleotides: TGTGCCTGGAGTCAAGGGGTGCTGCTGAACACTGAAGCTTTCTTT. Translating gives CAWSQGVLLNTEAFF.

The V call is TRBV7-9, the J call TRBJ2-1, with 7 bases lining up with TRBD2. V lost 7 bases, J lost 3 bases, and 9 bases stayed unmatched. This CDR3 comprises 15 residues. Germline CDR1 SEHNR, CDR2 FQNEAQ (reference sequence). The CDR3 nucleotides are TGTGCCAGCACCCTGTTTGGGGGGGGCTACAATGAGCAGTTCTTC. The encoded protein is CASTLFGGGYNEQFF.

The J gene is TRBJ2-1, the V gene TRBV6-5; D may be TRBD2 (5 bases). In germline, CDR1 is MNHEY, CDR2 SVGAGI. CDR3 length: 12 amino acids. V lost 4 bases to trimming and J lost 10 bases, with 11 bases between them. The CDR3: CASSFSGSEQFF. The CDR3 nucleotides read TGTGCCAGCAGTTTCAGCGGATCGGAGCAGTTCTTC.

The V call is TRBV7-9, the J call TRBJ2-7; D is undetermined. Germline loops: CDR1 SEHNR, CDR2 FQNEAQ (reference sequence). Trimming pared 4 bases from V and 0 bases from J, leaving 10 bases between. The CDR3 length is 14 residues. CDR3: CASSSLVLSYEQYF. The CDR3 nucleotides read TGTGCCAGCAGCTCGCTGGTTCTCTCCTACGAGCAGTACTTC.

The rearrangement links TRBV9 to TRBJ1-1; 7 bases are a match to TRBD1. CDR3 length equals 14 residues. In germline, CDR1 is SGDLS, CDR2 YYNGEE. V was clipped by 4 bases and J by 1 base; unmatched bases: 4. In nucleotides, the CDR3 is TGTGCCAGCAGCCGACAGGGCGCGAACACTGAAGCTTTCTTT. This encodes CASSRQGANTEAFF.

The chain carries TRBV2 and TRBJ1-5; no firm D call. The CDR3 covers 14 residues. The germline gives CDR1 SNHLY, CDR2 FYNNEI. The germline V and J ends were trimmed by 8 bases and 3 bases, with 14 bases remaining between them. CDR3 residues: CASGVEESNQPQHF. The CDR3 DNA sequence: TGTGCCAGCGGTGTCGAGGAGTCCAATCAGCCCCAGCATTTT.

The table lists this clonotype with a count of one. The chain is built from TRBV13 and TRBJ1-1; D unresolved. The CDR3 sequence is 12 residues long. Germline CDR1 reads PRHDT; CDR2 reads FYEKMQ (reference sequence). The germline V and J ends were trimmed by 5 bases and 7 bases, with 11 bases remaining between them. The CDR3 DNA sequence: TGTGCCAGCAGCCTCAAGACGCTTGAAGCTTTCTTT. It yields the protein CASSLKTLEAFF. Complete variable domain (other parts from reference TRBV13 and TRBJ1-1): AAGVIQSPRHLIKEKRETATLKCYPIPRHDTVYWYQQGPGQDPQFLISFYEKMQSDKGSIPDRFSAQQFSDYHSELNMSSLELGDSALYFCASSLKTLEAFFGQGTRLTVV.